These T cell receptor beta chains were read from a single sample in a study of control samples from healthy donors and cancer patients. TCRdb's copy holds only in-frame clones and misses some; the assay was immunoSEQ multiplex PCR. The table shows under 150,000 clones, with more than 75% occurring only once. The sequenced sample consisted of blood. The origin of the receptors is a man between 40 and 49 years old in good health. Both conserved end residues are part of each CDR3. Each record gives: J gene, V gene, D gene, clone size, CDR3 protein, CDR3 DNA. A D gene is named only where the DNA matches it firmly. Clone size is stated in some rows and not others, as once, few, many or a class when expanded.

TRBJ1-1,TRBV24-1,NA,NA,CATRRTENTEAFF,TGTGCCACCAGGAGGACAGAAAACACTGAAGCTTTCTTT
TRBJ1-3,TRBV25-1,NA,NA,CASSESIGSGNTIYF,TGTGCCAGCAGTGAATCGATAGGCTCTGGAAACACCATATATTTT
TRBJ2-2,TRBV6-5,NA,NA,CASSYSTGELFF,TGTGCCAGCAGTTACTCCACCGGGGAGCTGTTTTTT
TRBJ2-1,TRBV5-6,NA,once,CASSYGLYVNEQFF,TGTGCCAGCAGCTACGGGCTTTACGTTAATGAGCAGTTCTTC
TRBJ1-2,TRBV19,TRBD1,NA,CASSLPPTGPWGYTF,TGTGCCAGTAGCCTTCCCCCGACAGGGCCATGGGGCTACACCTTC
TRBJ1-1,TRBV11-3,NA,NA,CASGENTEAFF,TGTGCCAGCGGGGAGAACACTGAAGCTTTCTTT
TRBJ1-5,TRBV6-5,NA,NA,CASTIWGGSQPQHF,TGTGCCAGCACCATCTGGGGGGGAAGTCAGCCCCAGCATTTT
TRBJ1-4,TRBV11-2,TRBD1,NA,CASSSRTGFNEKLFF,TGTGCCAGCAGCTCCCGGACAGGCTTTAATGAAAAACTGTTTTTT
TRBJ2-5,TRBV20-1,NA,NA,CSAPYETQYF,TGCAGTGCTCCGTACGAGACCCAGTACTTC
TRBJ2-6,TRBV21-1,NA,NA,CASSSGNSPGANVLTF,TGTGCCAGCAGTTCAGGGAATTCCCCTGGGGCCAACGTCCTGACTTTC
TRBJ1-3,TRBV11-3,NA,NA,CASSLEAGNTIYF,TGTGCCAGCAGCTTAGAAGCGGGAAACACCATATATTTT
TRBJ2-2,TRBV5-1,NA,NA,CASSLLAGELFF,TGCGCCAGCAGCTTGCTTGCCGGGGAGCTGTTTTTT
TRBJ2-1,TRBV11-2,NA,NA,CASSLASKSQFF,TGTGCCAGCAGCTTAGCGTCCAAAAGTCAGTTCTTC
TRBJ2-5,TRBV7-9,NA,NA,CASTMEYF,TGTGCCAGCACCATGGAGTACTTC
TRBJ1-2,TRBV5-1,NA,few,CASSGDGSIYGYTF,TGCGCCAGCAGCGGGGACGGGAGTATCTATGGCTACACCTTC
TRBJ2-7,TRBV20-1,NA,NA,CSASDLVEQYF,TGCAGTGCTAGCGACCTAGTAGAGCAGTACTTC
TRBJ2-3,TRBV5-4,NA,NA,CATHLGGTDTQYF,TGTGCCACCCACCTTGGGGGCACAGATACGCAGTATTTT
TRBJ2-5,TRBV21-1,NA,NA,CASSTSTRETQYF,TGTGCCAGCAGCACGTCGACTAGAGAGACCCAGTACTTC
TRBJ2-4,TRBV3-1/TRBV3-2,NA,NA,CASSLSTWENIQYF,TGTGCCAGCAGCCTTTCTACCTGGGAAAACATTCAGTACTTC
TRBJ2-7,TRBV7-8,TRBD1,NA,CASSRTGQGTYEQYF,TGTGCCAGCAGCCGAACGGGACAGGGGACCTACGAGCAGTACTTC
TRBJ2-1,TRBV27,NA,NA,CASSLSWVANEQFF,TGTGCCAGCAGTTTATCGTGGGTCGCCAATGAGCAGTTCTTC
TRBJ1-3,TRBV3-1/TRBV3-2,NA,NA,CASSPQSRSYGNTIYF,TGTGCCAGCAGCCCTCAGTCAAGGTCTTACGGAAACACCATATATTTT
TRBJ1-2,TRBV29-1,NA,NA,CSVAPGGYTF,TGCAGCGTGGCCCCCGGAGGCTACACCTTC
TRBJ2-5,TRBV4-1,NA,NA,CASSQVPQRLQETQYF,TGCGCCAGCAGCCAAGTCCCCCAGCGGCTCCAAGAGACCCAGTACTTC
TRBJ2-1,TRBV5-1,NA,NA,CASSLTSIRYNEQFF,TGCGCCAGCAGCTTGACGTCGATTCGATACAATGAGCAGTTCTTC
TRBJ1-4,TRBV11-3,NA,NA,CASSFQQGGNEKLFF,TGTGCCAGCAGCTTCCAACAGGGCGGTAATGAAAAACTGTTTTTT
TRBJ2-7,TRBV5-8,NA,NA,CASIRRWGPPYEQYF,TGTGCCAGCATACGGCGGTGGGGGCCCCCCTACGAGCAGTACTTC
TRBJ1-3,TRBV15,NA,NA,CATSREGRTSGNTIYF,TGTGCCACCAGCAGAGAAGGACGGACCTCTGGAAACACCATATATTTT
TRBJ1-1,TRBV15,TRBD1,NA,CATSSDRVFHEAFF,TGTGCCACCAGCAGCGACAGGGTTTTTCACGAGGCTTTCTTT
TRBJ2-1,TRBV4-3,TRBD2,NA,CASSPQRAGLGGEQFF,TGCGCCAGCAGCCCCCAAAGAGCGGGGCTCGGGGGTGAGCAGTTCTTC
TRBJ2-7,TRBV2,NA,NA,CASRENRGGVYEQYF,TGTGCCAGCAGAGAGAACAGGGGCGGGGTGTACGAGCAGTACTTC
TRBJ1-1,TRBV19,NA,NA,CASSIIGAGVPSEAFF,TGTGCCAGTAGTATCATCGGGGCCGGAGTCCCCTCTGAAGCTTTCTTT
TRBJ1-1,TRBV9,NA,NA,CASSSTPNTEAFF,TGTGCCAGCAGCTCCACCCCGAACACTGAAGCTTTCTTT
TRBJ1-5,TRBV15,NA,NA,CATSRDRRINQPQHF,TGTGCCACCAGCAGAGATCGGCGGATCAATCAGCCCCAGCATTTT
TRBJ2-1,TRBV19,NA,NA,CASSTYPTSYNEQFF,TGTGCCAGTAGTACCTACCCGACTAGCTACAATGAGCAGTTCTTC
TRBJ1-5,TRBV29-1,NA,NA,CSVAENSNQPQHF,TGCAGCGTCGCGGAGAATAGCAATCAGCCCCAGCATTTT
TRBJ1-5,TRBV6-4,NA,few,CAIIRDGRGNSNQPQHF,TGTGCCATTATACGGGATGGGAGGGGGAATAGCAATCAGCCCCAGCATTTT
TRBJ2-1,TRBV24-1,TRBD1,NA,CATEDRQGAYNEQFF,TGTGCCACCGAGGACCGGCAGGGGGCCTACAATGAGCAGTTCTTC
TRBJ2-3,TRBV4-2,TRBD2,NA,CASSQLAGAGTDTQYF,TGTGCCAGCAGCCAACTAGCGGGGGCTGGCACAGATACGCAGTATTTT
TRBJ1-5,TRBV2,TRBD1,NA,CASNRGLNQPQHF,TGTGCCAGCAACAGGGGCCTAAATCAGCCCCAGCATTTT
TRBJ1-3,TRBV29-1,NA,NA,CSVELQTGNTIYF,TGCAGCGTTGAGCTACAAACCGGTAACACCATATATTTT
TRBJ1-6,TRBV4-3,NA,NA,CASSVPARRVDSPLHF,TGCGCCAGCAGCGTGCCCGCCCGCAGGGTGGATTCACCCCTCCACTTT
TRBJ2-5,TRBV20-1,NA,NA,CSASLLAATEYQETQYF,TGCAGTGCTAGTCTATTAGCGGCTACGGAGTACCAAGAGACCCAGTACTTC
TRBJ1-3,TRBV19,NA,NA,CASNRTASGNTIYF,TGTGCCAGCAATCGGACAGCCTCTGGAAACACCATATATTTT
TRBJ1-2,TRBV6-5,NA,NA,CASSLRGTNYGYTF,TGTGCCAGCAGTCTAAGGGGTACTAACTATGGCTACACCTTC
TRBJ1-6,TRBV4-3,NA,once,CASSQAREFNSPLHF,TGCGCCAGCAGCCAAGCCCGGGAGTTCAATTCACCCCTCCACTTT
TRBJ2-3,TRBV24-1,TRBD2,NA,CATSLSGTSGGDGPDTQYF,TGTGCCACCAGCCTCTCCGGGACTAGCGGGGGGGATGGCCCAGATACGCAGTATTTT
TRBJ1-2,TRBV9,TRBD1,few,CASSLQGNYGYTF,TGTGCCAGCAGCCTACAGGGGAACTATGGCTACACCTTC
TRBJ2-7,TRBV7-8,NA,NA,CASSLSGEQYF,TGTGCCAGCAGCCTCTCGGGCGAGCAGTACTTC
TRBJ2-5,TRBV24-1,NA,NA,CATKKRGGEYQETQYF,TGTGCCACCAAAAAGAGGGGGGGGGAGTACCAAGAGACCCAGTACTTC
TRBJ1-1,TRBV12-3/TRBV12-4,NA,NA,CASSTFTGTEAFF,TGTGCCAGCAGCACATTCACGGGCACTGAAGCTTTCTTT
TRBJ1-1,TRBV9,NA,NA,CASSAYRDGEAFF,TGTGCCAGCAGCGCATACCGGGACGGAGAAGCTTTCTTT
TRBJ1-5,TRBV19,NA,NA,CASSDDRNSNQPQHF,TGTGCCAGTAGTGACGACAGGAATAGCAATCAGCCCCAGCATTTT